This TCR beta chain appears in the sequencing data of a study of cytomegalovirus exposure and HLA in healthy donors. The donors were part of the validation cohort of 120 subjects. That cohort was separate from the first cohort, which comprised 500 to 850 subjects. There are 17 residues in the CDR3. The germline V gene has CDR1 WSHSY and CDR2 SAAADI. The V segment lost 3 bases and the J segment 1 base; nucleotides outside the gene matches: 9. Remarks on this clone: Its antigen remains unknown.

Findings and caveats of the study: A classifier reportedly called cytomegalovirus status with high sensitivity and specificity. The authors enumerated over 150 TCR beta chains as linked to cytomegalovirus. Among TCR sequences, most were rare, though some public TCRs appeared in many donors.

Profiling relied on immunoSEQ multiplex PCR, and the TCRdb table lists in-frame clones only, not all of them. The table shows fewer than 90,000 clones, with less than 96% occurring only once. This chain uses TRBV10-2 with TRBJ1-5, with 7 bases aligning to TRBD1. This clonotype originated in a man younger than 30 in good health and CMV-seropositive. Source material: PBMCs. The CDR3 is CASSDSGGHGSNQPQHF. The CDR3 DNA follows: TGCGCCAGCAGTGATTCAGGGGGGCACGGGAGCAATCAGCCCCAGCATTTT.